A selection of T cell receptor beta chains follows, all from one sample in a study of post-analysis software for immune sequencing data. TCRdb ran MiXCR on the PCR reads and lists one entry per CDR3 protein. The table lists a few hundred thousand distinct CDR3 sequences, about 38% of them singletons. What was sequenced was blood. These receptor sequences come from a girl aged 5-17 years with multiple sclerosis. CDR3s leave out the opening cysteine and the closing phenylalanine or tryptophan.

J gene: TRBJ2-3
V gene: TRBV13
CDR3 protein: ASSRRTASTDTQY

J gene: TRBJ1-4
V gene: TRBV29-1
CDR3 protein: SVGTGYEKLF

J gene: TRBJ2-7
V gene: TRBV6-5
CDR3 protein: ASRQGYEQY

J gene: TRBJ2-3
V gene: TRBV5-1
CDR3 protein: ANNAGTSGHTDTQY

J gene: TRBJ1-4
V gene: TRBV7-2
CDR3 protein: ASSPGPGREKLF

J gene: TRBJ2-5
V gene: TRBV7-2
CDR3 protein: ASSLMGRRGETQY

J gene: TRBJ2-3
V gene: TRBV6-2/TRBV6-3
CDR3 protein: ASTYTGTVDTQY

J gene: TRBJ2-7
V gene: TRBV18
CDR3 protein: ASSYRVDYEQY

J gene: TRBJ2-5
V gene: TRBV27
CDR3 protein: ASRPGETQY

J gene: TRBJ2-5
V gene: TRBV4-2
CDR3 protein: ASSPGQGSETQY

J gene: TRBJ1-4
V gene: TRBV20-1
CDR3 protein: SVRTNEKLF

J gene: TRBJ1-1
V gene: TRBV2
CDR3 protein: ASSGLGRLNTEAF

J gene: TRBJ2-7
V gene: TRBV27
CDR3 protein: ASSLSGRRTYEQY

J gene: TRBJ2-1
V gene: TRBV7-3
CDR3 protein: ASSLRTLRDRADEQF

J gene: TRBJ2-1
V gene: TRBV5-1
CDR3 protein: ASSALGVGADEQF

J gene: TRBJ1-5
V gene: TRBV7-2
CDR3 protein: ASSLDRRINQPQH

J gene: TRBJ1-5
V gene: TRBV7-9
CDR3 protein: ASSFAGLDQPQH

J gene: TRBJ2-6
V gene: TRBV20-1
CDR3 protein: SARVKGQAKSGANVRT

J gene: TRBJ2-1
V gene: TRBV20-1
CDR3 protein: SAREGGSGVWYNEQF

J gene: TRBJ2-3
V gene: TRBV20-1
CDR3 protein: SARGQTSGDTQY

J gene: TRBJ1-2
V gene: TRBV5-1
CDR3 protein: ACSRDRDGYT

J gene: TRBJ2-1
V gene: TRBV3-1
CDR3 protein: ASSQEVPGSLGDEQF

J gene: TRBJ2-3
V gene: TRBV20-1
CDR3 protein: SARTGASSTDTQY

J gene: TRBJ1-2
V gene: TRBV12-5
CDR3 protein: ASGLGQGGGHT

J gene: TRBJ2-3
V gene: TRBV5-1
CDR3 protein: ASSLDNTDTQY